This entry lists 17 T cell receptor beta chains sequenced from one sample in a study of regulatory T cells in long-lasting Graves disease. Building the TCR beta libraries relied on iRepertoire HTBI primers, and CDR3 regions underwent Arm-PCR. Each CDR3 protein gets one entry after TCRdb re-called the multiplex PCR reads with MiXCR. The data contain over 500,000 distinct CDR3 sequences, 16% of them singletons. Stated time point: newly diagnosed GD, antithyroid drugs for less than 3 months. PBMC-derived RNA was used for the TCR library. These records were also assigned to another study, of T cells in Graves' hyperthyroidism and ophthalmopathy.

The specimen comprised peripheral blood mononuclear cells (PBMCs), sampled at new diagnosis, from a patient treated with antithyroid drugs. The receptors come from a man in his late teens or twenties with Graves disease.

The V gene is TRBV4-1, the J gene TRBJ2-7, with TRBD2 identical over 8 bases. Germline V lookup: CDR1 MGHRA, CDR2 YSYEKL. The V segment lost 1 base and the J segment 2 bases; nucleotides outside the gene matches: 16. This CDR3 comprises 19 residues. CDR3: CASSQGPSGRRGKAYEQYF. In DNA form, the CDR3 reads TGCGCCAGCAGCCAAGGACCCAGCGGGAGAAGGGGGAAGGCCTACGAGCAGTACTTC.

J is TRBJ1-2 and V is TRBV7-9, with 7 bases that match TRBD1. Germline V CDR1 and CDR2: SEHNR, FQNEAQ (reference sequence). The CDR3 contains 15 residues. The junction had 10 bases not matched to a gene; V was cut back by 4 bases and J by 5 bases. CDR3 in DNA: TGTGCCAGCAGCTCGTCCCCGGGACAGCAATATGGCTACACCTTC. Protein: CASSSSPGQQYGYTF. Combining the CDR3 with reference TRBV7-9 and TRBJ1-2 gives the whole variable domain DTGVSQNPRHKITKRGQNVTFRCDPISEHNRLYWYRQTLGQGPEFLTYFQNEAQLEKSRLLSDRFSAERPKGSFSTLEIQRTEQGDSAMYLCASSSSPGQQYGYTFGSGTRLTVV.

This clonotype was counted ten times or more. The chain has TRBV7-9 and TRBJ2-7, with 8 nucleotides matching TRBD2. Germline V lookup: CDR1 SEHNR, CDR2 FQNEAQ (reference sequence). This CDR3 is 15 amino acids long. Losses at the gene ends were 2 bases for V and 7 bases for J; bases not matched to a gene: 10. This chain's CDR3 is CASSLTSGPGDEQYF. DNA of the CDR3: TGTGCCAGCAGCTTAACTAGCGGACCGGGGGATGAGCAGTACTTC.

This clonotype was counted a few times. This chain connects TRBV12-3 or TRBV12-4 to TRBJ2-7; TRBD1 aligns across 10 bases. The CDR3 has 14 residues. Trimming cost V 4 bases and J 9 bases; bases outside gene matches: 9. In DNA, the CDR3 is TGTGCCAGCAGTTGGGACAGGGGTACTAGGGGGCAGTACTTC. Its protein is CASSWDRGTRGQYF.

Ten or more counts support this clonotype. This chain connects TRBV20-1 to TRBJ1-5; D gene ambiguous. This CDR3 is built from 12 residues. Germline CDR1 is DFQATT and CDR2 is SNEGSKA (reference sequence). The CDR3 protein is CSARVGGQPQHF. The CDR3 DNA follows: TGCAGCGCGAGGGTCGGAGGTCAGCCCCAGCATTTT.

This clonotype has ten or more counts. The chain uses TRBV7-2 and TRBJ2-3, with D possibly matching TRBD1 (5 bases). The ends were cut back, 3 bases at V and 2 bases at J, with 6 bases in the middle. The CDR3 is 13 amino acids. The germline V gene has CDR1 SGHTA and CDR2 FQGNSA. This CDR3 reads CASSLDNTDTQYF. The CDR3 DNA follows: TGTGCCAGCAGCTTGGACAACACAGATACGCAGTATTTT.

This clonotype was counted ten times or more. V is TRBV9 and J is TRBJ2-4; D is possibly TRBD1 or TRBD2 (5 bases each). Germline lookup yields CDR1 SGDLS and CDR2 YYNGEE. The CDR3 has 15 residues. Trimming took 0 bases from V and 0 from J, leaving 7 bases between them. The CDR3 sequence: CASSVGGGAKNIQYF. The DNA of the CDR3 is TGTGCCAGCAGCGTAGGTGGGGGAGCCAAAAACATTCAGTACTTC.

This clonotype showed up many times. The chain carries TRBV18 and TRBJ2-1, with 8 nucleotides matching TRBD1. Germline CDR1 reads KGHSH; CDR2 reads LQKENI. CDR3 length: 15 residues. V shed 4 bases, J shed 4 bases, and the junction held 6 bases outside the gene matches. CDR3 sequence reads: CASSRGQGRYNEQFF. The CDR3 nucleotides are TGTGCCAGCTCACGCGGACAGGGACGATACAATGAGCAGTTCTTC.

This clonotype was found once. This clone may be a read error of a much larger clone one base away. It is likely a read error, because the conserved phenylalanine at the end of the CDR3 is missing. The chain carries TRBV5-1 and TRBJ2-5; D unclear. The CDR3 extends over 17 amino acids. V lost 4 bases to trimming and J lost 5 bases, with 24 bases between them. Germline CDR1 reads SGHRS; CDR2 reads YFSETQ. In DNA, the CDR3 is TGCGCCAGCAGCCCCGACTTGAGACAAAAACGGTGGGAGACCCAGTACCTC. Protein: CASSPDLRQKRWETQYL.

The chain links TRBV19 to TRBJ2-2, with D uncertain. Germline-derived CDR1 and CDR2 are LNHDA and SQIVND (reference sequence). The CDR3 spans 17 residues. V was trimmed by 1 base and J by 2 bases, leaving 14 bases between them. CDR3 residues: CASSIAAYRTNTGELFF. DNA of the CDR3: TGTGCCAGTAGTATAGCAGCATATAGAACCAACACCGGGGAGCTGTTTTTT.

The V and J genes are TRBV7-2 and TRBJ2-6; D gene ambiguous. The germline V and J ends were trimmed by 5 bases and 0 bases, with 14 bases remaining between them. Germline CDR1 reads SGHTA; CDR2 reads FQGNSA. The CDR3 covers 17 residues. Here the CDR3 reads CASSAELSISGANVLTF. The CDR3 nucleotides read TGTGCCAGCAGCGCCGAACTCTCGATCTCTGGGGCCAACGTCCTGACTTTC.

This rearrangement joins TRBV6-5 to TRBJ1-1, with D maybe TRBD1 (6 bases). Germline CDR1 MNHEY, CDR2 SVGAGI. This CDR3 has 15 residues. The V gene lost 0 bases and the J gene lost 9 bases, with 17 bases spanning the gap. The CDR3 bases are TGTGCCAGCAGTTACTCGAAGGGGGGCCTGAGAAAAGCTTTCTTT. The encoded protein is CASSYSKGGLRKAFF.

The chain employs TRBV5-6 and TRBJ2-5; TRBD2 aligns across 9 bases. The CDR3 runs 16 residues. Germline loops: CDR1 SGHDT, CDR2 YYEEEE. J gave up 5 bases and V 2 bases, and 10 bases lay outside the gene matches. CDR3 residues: CASSFLAGGRLETQYF. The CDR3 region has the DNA TGTGCCAGCAGCTTTTTGGCGGGGGGGCGTTTGGAGACCCAGTACTTC.

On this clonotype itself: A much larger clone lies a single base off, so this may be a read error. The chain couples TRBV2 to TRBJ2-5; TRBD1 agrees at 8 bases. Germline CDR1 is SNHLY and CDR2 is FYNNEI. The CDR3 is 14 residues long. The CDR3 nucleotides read TGTGTCAGCAGTGCGTGGACAGGGTCAGAGACCCAGTACTTC. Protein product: CVSSAWTGSETQYF. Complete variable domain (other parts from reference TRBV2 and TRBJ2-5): EPEVTQTPSHQVTQMGQEVILRCVPISNHLYFYWYRQILGQKVEFLVSFYNNEISEKSEIFDDQFSVERPDGSNFTLKIRSTKLEDSAMYFCVSSAWTGSETQYFGPGTRLLVL.

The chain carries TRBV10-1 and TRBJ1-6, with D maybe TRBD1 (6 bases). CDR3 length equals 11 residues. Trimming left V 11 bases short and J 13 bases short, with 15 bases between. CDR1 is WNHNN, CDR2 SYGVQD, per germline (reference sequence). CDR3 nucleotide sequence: TGCGCCGGCCGGCAGGGGTGGCCCCTCCACTTT. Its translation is CAGRQGWPLHF.

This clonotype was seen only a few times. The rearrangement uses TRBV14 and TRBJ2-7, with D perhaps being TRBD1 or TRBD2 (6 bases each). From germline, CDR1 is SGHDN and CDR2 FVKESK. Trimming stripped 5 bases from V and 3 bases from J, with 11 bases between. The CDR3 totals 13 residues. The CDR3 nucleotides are TGTGCCAGCAGCGGGGGGCGCGTCTACGAGCAGTACTTC. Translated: CASSGGRVYEQYF.

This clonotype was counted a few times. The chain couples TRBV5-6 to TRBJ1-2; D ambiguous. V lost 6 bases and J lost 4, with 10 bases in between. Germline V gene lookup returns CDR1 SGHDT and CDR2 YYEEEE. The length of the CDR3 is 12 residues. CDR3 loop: CASTLDGYGYTF. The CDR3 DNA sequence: TGTGCCAGCACTTTGGACGGCTATGGCTACACCTTC.